This TCR beta chain is from a study of T cell changes during pregnancy in multiple sclerosis. Only in-frame clones appear in the TCRdb table, and some are missing; sequencing was by immunoSEQ multiplex PCR. The profile covers tens of thousands of clones, with 94% appearing a single time and roughly 0.4% taken by the ten largest. Germline V gene sequence: CDR1 SEHNR, CDR2 FQNEAQ (reference sequence). The CDR3 contains 15 residues. Trimming stripped 6 bases from V and 4 bases from J, with 18 bases between. The clonotype comes from a female donor with multiple sclerosis, enrolled in a pregnancy study. This chain links TRBV7-9 with TRBJ1-2; D perhaps matches TRBD1 (5 bases). Here the sequenced sample was CD4+ T cells from peripheral blood mononuclear cells, taken in the second trimester of pregnancy. The CDR3 reads CASRPIGGVSYGYTF. The CDR3 DNA reads TGTGCCAGCAGACCGATCGGGGGAGTTAGCTATGGCTACACCTTC.